This T cell receptor beta chain was documented in a study of blood T cell repertoires in COVID-19. Which cohort a participant joined came from the clinical history participants gave. It was within 2 weeks before study entry that exposed participants met a COVID-19 case. The assay was immunoSEQ multiplex PCR, and TCRdb's table has in-frame clones only and misses some. The sample contains around 200,000 clones, roughly 90% of which appear only once. Germline V gene data show CDR1 as ENHRY and CDR2 as SYGVKD. This CDR3 is 13 amino acids long. V lost 6 bases to trimming and J lost 7 bases; unmatched junction nucleotides: 2.

The receptor was derived from a woman in her thirties who had been exposed to COVID-19. The chain links TRBV10-3 to TRBJ2-2, with 10 bases aligning to TRBD2. Sample: PBMCs or T cells enriched from blood (not recorded which). This CDR3 is CAISGTSDGELFF. The CDR3 nucleotides are TGTGCCATCAGCGGGACTAGCGACGGGGAGCTGTTTTTT.